This record covers a single TCR beta chain. Its specific antigen is unknown. No base-level quality is on record; no much larger clone is a single base apart. The data derive from a study of T cells in Graves' hyperthyroidism and ophthalmopathy (dated by TCRdb to between 2017 and 2020). Background on the whole study: Peripheral blood samples were taken at initial diagnosis, before any treatment was given. TCR V-J signatures able to tell the groups apart were searched for in a discovery cohort of 90 to 100 patients, of whom under 45 had Graves' ophthalmopathy and around 58 had stable Graves' hyperthyroidism. The paper reports TCR Vbeta CDR3 sequencing of some 140 peripheral blood samples: under 45 ophthalmopathy, fewer than 80 hyperthyroidism and around 17 progressor patients. Prospective prediction of ophthalmopathy was tested in an independent validation cohort of approximately 19 hyperthyroidism patients and some 17 patients who later progressed to ophthalmopathy. The 95 to 100 discovery patients were divided at random into training and test sets in a 7:3 ratio. Once sampling was done, hyperthyroidism patients were given methimazole at a starting dose of 30 mg daily, whereas ophthalmopathy patients were given high-dose intravenous methylprednisolone. In addition, the study compared T-cell repertoires in thyroid tissue and in blood from 6 or 7 Graves' hyperthyroidism patients. Findings and caveats that apply to the study as a whole: Most expanded thyroid clonotypes (frequency above 0.001) were also found in blood, which suggests that blood repertoires may mirror thyroid immune responses. No statistical method was used to fix the sample size in advance, and group allocation was not hidden from the investigators. In validation, progression to ophthalmopathy was predicted by the model with around 70% sensitivity and roughly 76% specificity, a median of 6.5 months before onset. Ophthalmopathy was separated from stable hyperthyroidism by a 13 V-J signature model, with roughly 88% sensitivity and roughly 84% specificity obtained in cross-validation and 80%/75% obtained in testing.

Ophthalmopathy patients had moderately to severely active disease, with a Clinical Activity Score of 3 or more, a NOSPECS grade of 4 or more, and a disease duration of less than 3 months. Any patient with an uncontrolled infection, another autoimmune disease, pregnancy or lactation was excluded. Diagnoses relied on clinical symptoms, serum thyroxine and TRAb, thyroid ultrasound and orbital computed tomography. PBMCs were isolated from 8 to 10 ml of fresh peripheral blood by Ficoll-Paque density gradient centrifugation. Total RNA was extracted using Trizol reagent, and RNA quality was assessed on an Agilent 2100 Bioanalyzer. TCR beta CDR3 regions were amplified from RNA transcripts. The first round of RT-PCR for the TCR CDR3 was performed with the HTBI primer set and the Qiagen OneStep RT-PCR kit. Libraries were constructed in a second round of multiplex PCR, after which size selection and purification were carried out. The libraries were sequenced on an Illumina HiSeq2000 using paired-end 100 bp reads. In the source study's methods: Raw data were processed with SOAPnuke, discarding reads with adapters, uncalled bases, mean Phred below 15, or no exact constant-primer or identifier match. High-quality paired reads were merged using COPE v1.2.5, and each unique nucleotide sequence was defined as a clonotype. MiTCR v1.1 was used to align clonotypes to the IMGT TRBV, TRBD and TRBJ reference segments. Only V-J combinations with frequency above 0.0001, covering about 99% of repertoires, were analysed. The TCS score was defined as the ratio of F50 (clonal expansion) to E x V (chaos), calculated using BLOSUM62-based TCRdist between CDR3 peptides within each V-J. Welch's t-statistics and random forest reduced some 510 V-J features to some 14, which were used in a naive Bayes classifier (R e1071). TCRdb reran the public reads through fastp at Q25 and MiXCR, keeping productive beta chains. For every CDR3 protein sequence, its rows merge into one entry that carries the most common genes and DNA. These V and J calls derive from TCRdb rather than the authors' analysis. Across this sample there are 530,000 or so distinct CDR3 sequences, with roughly a quarter seen only once. Over 9% of the sample is in the top ten clones.

Taken from cysteine to phenylalanine, the CDR3 has 14 residues. Left in the record is the CDR3 DNA by itself, 42 bases read in frame from the first base. V trim: 3 bases; J trim: 0 bases; unmatched bases: 2. CDR1 and CDR2, looked up from the germline V gene, are SNHLY and FYNNEI. The sequence derives from a woman aged 25 to 39 with Graves' ophthalmopathy. What was sequenced was blood. The rearrangement joined TRBV2 to TRBJ2-7; the junction holds 7 bases that match TRBD2. The DNA sequence is as follows: TGTGCCAGCAGTGACGGACTAGACTCCTACGAGCAGTACTTC. This codes for CASSDGLDSYEQYF.